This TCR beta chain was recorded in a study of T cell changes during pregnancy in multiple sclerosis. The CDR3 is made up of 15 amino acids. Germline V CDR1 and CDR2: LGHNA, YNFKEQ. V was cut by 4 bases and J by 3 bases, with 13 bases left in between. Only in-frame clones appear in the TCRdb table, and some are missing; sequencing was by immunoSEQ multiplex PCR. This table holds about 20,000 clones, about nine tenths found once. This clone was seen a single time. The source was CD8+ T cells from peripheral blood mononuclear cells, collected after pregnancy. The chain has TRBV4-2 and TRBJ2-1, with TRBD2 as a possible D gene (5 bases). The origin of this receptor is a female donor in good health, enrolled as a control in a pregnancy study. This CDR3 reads CASSPTGGFYNEQFF. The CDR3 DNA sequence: TGTGCCAGCAGCCCCACCGGCGGGTTCTACAATGAGCAGTTCTTC.